The rows below give T cell receptor beta chains drawn from one sample of a study of human T cells and chemical hapten exposure. TCRdb used MiXCR to reprocess the RACE reads, holding one entry per CDR3 protein. The sample includes tens of thousands of distinct CDR3 sequences, approximately 14% of them seen just once. This specimen consisted of whole blood, obtained in connection with sensitization to the hapten diphenylcyclopropenone (DPC). Receptor source: a woman in her fifties or sixties with alopecia areata. Some clones in this sample may be carry-over from other donors' samples. CDR3s include the opening cysteine and the closing phenylalanine or tryptophan. D genes are given only for firm matches. Only some rows state a clone size, as once, few, many or a class for expanded clones.

D gene: -
clone size: many
J gene: TRBJ2-7
V gene: TRBV6-2/TRBV6-3
CDR3 protein: CASSYEEDGGYEQYF
CDR3 DNA: TGTGCCAGCAGTTACGAGGAGGACGGCGGCTACGAGCAGTACTTC

D gene: -
clone size: -
J gene: TRBJ1-2
V gene: TRBV20-1
CDR3 protein: CSATQGGYTF
CDR3 DNA: TGCAGTGCCACACAGGGAGGCTACACCTTC

D gene: -
clone size: -
J gene: TRBJ2-7
V gene: TRBV3-1
CDR3 protein: CASIRDGEQYF
CDR3 DNA: TGTGCCAGCATCAGAGACGGAGAGCAGTACTTC

D gene: TRBD1
clone size: many
J gene: TRBJ2-5
V gene: TRBV3-1
CDR3 protein: CASSLGQGASETQYF
CDR3 DNA: TGTGCCAGCAGCCTAGGACAGGGGGCTAGCGAGACCCAGTACTTC

D gene: -
clone size: many
J gene: TRBJ1-2
V gene: TRBV24-1
CDR3 protein: CATSGEGGYGYTF
CDR3 DNA: TGTGCCACCAGCGGAGAGGGCGGCTATGGCTACACCTTC

D gene: -
clone size: -
J gene: TRBJ2-7
V gene: TRBV7-9
CDR3 protein: CASSRQGGTAYSYEQYF
CDR3 DNA: TGTGCCAGCAGCCGCCAGGGAGGGACAGCCTATAGCTACGAGCAGTACTTC

D gene: TRBD2
clone size: few
J gene: TRBJ2-5
V gene: TRBV27
CDR3 protein: CASSFHGLAGIFETQYF
CDR3 DNA: TGTGCCAGCAGTTTTCATGGACTAGCGGGAATATTTGAGACCCAGTACTTC

D gene: -
clone size: many
J gene: TRBJ2-2
V gene: TRBV7-6
CDR3 protein: CASSQQLNTGELFF
CDR3 DNA: TGTGCCAGCAGCCAGCAGCTGAACACCGGGGAGCTGTTTTTT

D gene: -
clone size: many
J gene: TRBJ2-2
V gene: TRBV11-2
CDR3 protein: CASSLDTGELFF
CDR3 DNA: TGTGCCAGCAGCTTAGACACCGGGGAGCTGTTTTTT

D gene: TRBD1
clone size: many
J gene: TRBJ1-5
V gene: TRBV6-6
CDR3 protein: CASRRGTGNNQPQHF
CDR3 DNA: TGTGCCAGCAGGAGGGGGACAGGGAACAATCAGCCCCAGCATTTT

D gene: -
clone size: few
J gene: TRBJ2-5
V gene: TRBV19
CDR3 protein: CASKSGGGETQYF
CDR3 DNA: TGTGCCAGTAAGAGTGGGGGTGGAGAGACCCAGTACTTC

D gene: TRBD2
clone size: -
J gene: TRBJ2-7
V gene: TRBV5-1
CDR3 protein: CASSFPTLAGANEQYF
CDR3 DNA: TGCGCCAGCAGCTTCCCGACCCTAGCGGGAGCCAACGAGCAGTACTTC

D gene: -
clone size: few
J gene: TRBJ2-3
V gene: TRBV5-1
CDR3 protein: CASTKQGTTDTQYF
CDR3 DNA: TGCGCCAGCACCAAACAGGGTACCACAGATACGCAGTATTTT

D gene: TRBD2
clone size: -
J gene: TRBJ2-5
V gene: TRBV28
CDR3 protein: CASSFAGGYQETQYF
CDR3 DNA: TGTGCCAGCAGTTTCGCGGGAGGGTACCAAGAGACCCAGTACTTC

D gene: -
clone size: medium-sized
J gene: TRBJ1-2
V gene: TRBV3-1
CDR3 protein: CASSQGQGRYGYTF
CDR3 DNA: TGTGCCAGCAGCCAAGGCCAGGGCCGCTATGGCTACACCTTC

D gene: -
clone size: many
J gene: TRBJ1-1
V gene: TRBV7-8
CDR3 protein: CASSPLTVLEAFF
CDR3 DNA: TGTGCCAGCAGCCCCCTGACAGTCCTTGAAGCTTTCTTT

D gene: -
clone size: -
J gene: TRBJ2-5
V gene: TRBV29-1
CDR3 protein: CSVTLVRKETQYF
CDR3 DNA: TGCAGCGTCACCCTTGTGCGGAAAGAGACCCAGTACTTC

D gene: -
clone size: -
J gene: TRBJ1-2
V gene: TRBV3-1
CDR3 protein: CASSQLNQGFYYGYTF
CDR3 DNA: TGTGCCAGCAGCCAACTTAATCAGGGATTTTACTATGGCTACACCTTC

D gene: -
clone size: many
J gene: TRBJ1-3
V gene: TRBV19
CDR3 protein: CASSPEGGFGNTIYF
CDR3 DNA: TGTGCCAGTAGTCCTGAGGGGGGCTTTGGAAACACCATATATTTT

D gene: TRBD2
clone size: -
J gene: TRBJ2-5
V gene: TRBV6-5
CDR3 protein: CASSKLAGSGETQYF
CDR3 DNA: TGTGCCAGCAGTAAACTAGCGGGATCTGGTGAGACCCAGTACTTC

D gene: -
clone size: few
J gene: TRBJ2-1
V gene: TRBV6-2/TRBV6-3
CDR3 protein: CASGGFRPFF
CDR3 DNA: TGTGCCAGCGGTGGATTCCGTCCGTTCTTC

D gene: TRBD1
clone size: -
J gene: TRBJ1-5
V gene: TRBV6-6
CDR3 protein: CASSPLDRGSNQPQHF
CDR3 DNA: TGTGCCAGCAGCCCTTTGGACAGGGGTAGCAATCAGCCCCAGCATTTT

D gene: TRBD1
clone size: few
J gene: TRBJ1-3
V gene: TRBV7-2
CDR3 protein: CASSFTTGRDIYF
CDR3 DNA: TGTGCCAGCAGCTTCACGACAGGGAGGGACATATATTTT

D gene: -
clone size: few
J gene: TRBJ1-2
V gene: TRBV30
CDR3 protein: CAWSVQRSYGYTF
CDR3 DNA: TGTGCCTGGAGTGTACAGCGGAGCTATGGCTACACCTTC

D gene: -
clone size: -
J gene: TRBJ1-6
V gene: TRBV4-3
CDR3 protein: CASSHRAYNSPLHF
CDR3 DNA: TGCGCCAGCAGCCACAGGGCCTATAATTCACCCCTCCACTTT

D gene: -
clone size: many
J gene: TRBJ1-1
V gene: TRBV7-2
CDR3 protein: CASSAGTSAFF
CDR3 DNA: TGTGCCAGCAGCGCCGGGACTTCGGCTTTCTTT

D gene: -
clone size: -
J gene: TRBJ2-7
V gene: TRBV29-1
CDR3 protein: CSVEDRGEQYF
CDR3 DNA: TGCAGCGTTGAAGATCGGGGGGAGCAGTACTTC

D gene: -
clone size: few
J gene: TRBJ2-3
V gene: TRBV2
CDR3 protein: CASSQIYTDTQYF
CDR3 DNA: TGTGCCAGCAGCCAAATATACACAGATACGCAGTATTTT

D gene: TRBD2
clone size: few
J gene: TRBJ2-1
V gene: TRBV20-1
CDR3 protein: CSAHSGRGQRNEQFF
CDR3 DNA: TGCAGTGCTCATAGCGGGAGAGGGCAGAGGAATGAGCAGTTCTTC

D gene: TRBD2
clone size: -
J gene: TRBJ2-3
V gene: TRBV28
CDR3 protein: CASSPAGESTDTQYF
CDR3 DNA: TGTGCCAGCAGCCCAGCGGGAGAGAGCACAGATACGCAGTATTTT

D gene: TRBD2
clone size: many
J gene: TRBJ2-2
V gene: TRBV18
CDR3 protein: CASSTGGRDTGELFF
CDR3 DNA: TGTGCCAGCTCTACCGGCGGGAGGGACACCGGGGAGCTGTTTTTT

D gene: -
clone size: few
J gene: TRBJ1-5
V gene: TRBV10-2
CDR3 protein: CASSLTADQPQHF
CDR3 DNA: TGCGCCAGCAGCCTGACAGCCGATCAGCCCCAGCATTTT

D gene: -
clone size: many
J gene: TRBJ2-2
V gene: TRBV12-3/TRBV12-4
CDR3 protein: CASSRRETGELFF
CDR3 DNA: TGTGCCAGCAGTCGCAGGGAAACCGGGGAGCTGTTTTTT

D gene: -
clone size: -
J gene: TRBJ2-3
V gene: TRBV27
CDR3 protein: CASSSKVSQDTQYF
CDR3 DNA: TGTGCCAGCAGCTCGAAAGTTTCCCAAGATACGCAGTATTTT

D gene: TRBD2
clone size: -
J gene: TRBJ2-7
V gene: TRBV18
CDR3 protein: CASSGTSGAYEQYF
CDR3 DNA: TGTGCCAGCTCAGGGACTAGCGGGGCCTACGAGCAGTACTTC

D gene: -
clone size: few
J gene: TRBJ2-7
V gene: TRBV2
CDR3 protein: CASSEGGGPYEQYF
CDR3 DNA: TGTGCCAGCAGTGAGGGGGGCGGACCCTACGAGCAGTACTTC

D gene: -
clone size: few
J gene: TRBJ2-1
V gene: TRBV20-1
CDR3 protein: CSAFYNEQFF
CDR3 DNA: TGCAGTGCCTTCTACAATGAGCAGTTCTTC

D gene: -
clone size: many
J gene: TRBJ2-7
V gene: TRBV2
CDR3 protein: CASSVGQSTYYEQYF
CDR3 DNA: TGTGCCAGCAGTGTGGGGCAGTCAACTTACTACGAGCAGTACTTC

D gene: TRBD1
clone size: few
J gene: TRBJ2-2
V gene: TRBV7-9
CDR3 protein: CASSLTGTETGELFF
CDR3 DNA: TGTGCCAGCAGCCTCACCGGGACAGAGACCGGGGAGCTGTTTTTT

D gene: TRBD2
clone size: -
J gene: TRBJ2-1
V gene: TRBV12-3/TRBV12-4
CDR3 protein: CASRSGTSDLSYNEQFF
CDR3 DNA: TGTGCCAGCAGGTCCGGGACTAGCGACCTCTCCTACAATGAGCAGTTCTTC

D gene: -
clone size: -
J gene: TRBJ1-3
V gene: TRBV20-1
CDR3 protein: CSAKPNRANTIYF
CDR3 DNA: TGCAGTGCCAAACCAAACAGGGCCAACACCATATATTTT

D gene: TRBD1
clone size: few
J gene: TRBJ1-1
V gene: TRBV7-6
CDR3 protein: CASSAGTGGSEAFF
CDR3 DNA: TGTGCCAGCAGCGCGGGGACAGGAGGGTCTGAAGCTTTCTTT

D gene: TRBD2
clone size: few
J gene: TRBJ2-1
V gene: TRBV29-1
CDR3 protein: CSVVGLAGQSYNEQFF
CDR3 DNA: TGCAGCGTTGTGGGACTAGCGGGCCAATCCTACAATGAGCAGTTCTTC

D gene: -
clone size: few
J gene: TRBJ2-5
V gene: TRBV7-2
CDR3 protein: CASSLKGKTQYF
CDR3 DNA: TGTGCCAGCAGCTTAAAGGGAAAGACCCAGTACTTC

D gene: -
clone size: few
J gene: TRBJ2-3
V gene: TRBV10-3
CDR3 protein: CATNPGLDTQYF
CDR3 DNA: TGTGCCACCAACCCGGGGCTAGATACGCAGTATTTT

D gene: -
clone size: few
J gene: TRBJ1-5
V gene: TRBV19
CDR3 protein: CASSIDMDSNQPQHF
CDR3 DNA: TGTGCCAGTAGTATTGACATGGATAGCAATCAGCCCCAGCATTTT

D gene: TRBD1
clone size: -
J gene: TRBJ1-1
V gene: TRBV5-1
CDR3 protein: CASSLQGTLNTEAFF
CDR3 DNA: TGCGCCAGCAGCTTACAGGGGACTCTGAACACTGAAGCTTTCTTT

D gene: -
clone size: -
J gene: TRBJ2-3
V gene: TRBV4-2
CDR3 protein: CASSQATLSTDTQYF
CDR3 DNA: TGTGCCAGCAGCCAAGCCACTCTTAGCACAGATACGCAGTATTTT

D gene: TRBD2
clone size: many
J gene: TRBJ2-7
V gene: TRBV20-1
CDR3 protein: CSARRAGGRTNEQYF
CDR3 DNA: TGCAGTGCTAGAAGGGCGGGCGGGAGAACCAACGAGCAGTACTTC

D gene: -
clone size: -
J gene: TRBJ1-1
V gene: TRBV6-6
CDR3 protein: CASKSYGLNTEAFF
CDR3 DNA: TGTGCCAGCAAATCTTACGGTTTGAACACTGAAGCTTTCTTT

D gene: -
clone size: many
J gene: TRBJ2-5
V gene: TRBV7-9
CDR3 protein: CASSLDQETQYF
CDR3 DNA: TGTGCCAGCAGCTTAGACCAAGAGACCCAGTACTTC

D gene: -
clone size: few
J gene: TRBJ1-1
V gene: TRBV4-3
CDR3 protein: CASSLDSLRRPEAFF
CDR3 DNA: TGCGCCAGCAGCCTAGACAGTCTCAGGCGCCCTGAAGCTTTCTTT

D gene: -
clone size: few
J gene: TRBJ1-4
V gene: TRBV29-1
CDR3 protein: CSARDNNEKLFF
CDR3 DNA: TGCAGCGCGAGGGATAATAATGAAAAACTGTTTTTT

D gene: TRBD1
clone size: -
J gene: TRBJ1-4
V gene: TRBV7-2
CDR3 protein: CASSFRDRGLSNEKLFF
CDR3 DNA: TGTGCCAGCAGCTTTCGGGACAGGGGGCTTTCTAATGAAAAACTGTTTTTT

D gene: -
clone size: few
J gene: TRBJ2-1
V gene: TRBV11-2
CDR3 protein: CASSTQGIEQFF
CDR3 DNA: TGTGCCAGCAGCACCCAGGGAATCGAGCAGTTCTTC

D gene: TRBD1
clone size: few
J gene: TRBJ1-2
V gene: TRBV5-1
CDR3 protein: CASSLAPRDSYGYTF
CDR3 DNA: TGCGCCAGCAGCTTGGCTCCCCGGGACAGCTATGGCTACACCTTC

D gene: -
clone size: -
J gene: TRBJ1-2
V gene: TRBV10-3
CDR3 protein: CAISEKAYGYTF
CDR3 DNA: TGTGCCATCAGTGAGAAAGCCTATGGCTACACCTTC